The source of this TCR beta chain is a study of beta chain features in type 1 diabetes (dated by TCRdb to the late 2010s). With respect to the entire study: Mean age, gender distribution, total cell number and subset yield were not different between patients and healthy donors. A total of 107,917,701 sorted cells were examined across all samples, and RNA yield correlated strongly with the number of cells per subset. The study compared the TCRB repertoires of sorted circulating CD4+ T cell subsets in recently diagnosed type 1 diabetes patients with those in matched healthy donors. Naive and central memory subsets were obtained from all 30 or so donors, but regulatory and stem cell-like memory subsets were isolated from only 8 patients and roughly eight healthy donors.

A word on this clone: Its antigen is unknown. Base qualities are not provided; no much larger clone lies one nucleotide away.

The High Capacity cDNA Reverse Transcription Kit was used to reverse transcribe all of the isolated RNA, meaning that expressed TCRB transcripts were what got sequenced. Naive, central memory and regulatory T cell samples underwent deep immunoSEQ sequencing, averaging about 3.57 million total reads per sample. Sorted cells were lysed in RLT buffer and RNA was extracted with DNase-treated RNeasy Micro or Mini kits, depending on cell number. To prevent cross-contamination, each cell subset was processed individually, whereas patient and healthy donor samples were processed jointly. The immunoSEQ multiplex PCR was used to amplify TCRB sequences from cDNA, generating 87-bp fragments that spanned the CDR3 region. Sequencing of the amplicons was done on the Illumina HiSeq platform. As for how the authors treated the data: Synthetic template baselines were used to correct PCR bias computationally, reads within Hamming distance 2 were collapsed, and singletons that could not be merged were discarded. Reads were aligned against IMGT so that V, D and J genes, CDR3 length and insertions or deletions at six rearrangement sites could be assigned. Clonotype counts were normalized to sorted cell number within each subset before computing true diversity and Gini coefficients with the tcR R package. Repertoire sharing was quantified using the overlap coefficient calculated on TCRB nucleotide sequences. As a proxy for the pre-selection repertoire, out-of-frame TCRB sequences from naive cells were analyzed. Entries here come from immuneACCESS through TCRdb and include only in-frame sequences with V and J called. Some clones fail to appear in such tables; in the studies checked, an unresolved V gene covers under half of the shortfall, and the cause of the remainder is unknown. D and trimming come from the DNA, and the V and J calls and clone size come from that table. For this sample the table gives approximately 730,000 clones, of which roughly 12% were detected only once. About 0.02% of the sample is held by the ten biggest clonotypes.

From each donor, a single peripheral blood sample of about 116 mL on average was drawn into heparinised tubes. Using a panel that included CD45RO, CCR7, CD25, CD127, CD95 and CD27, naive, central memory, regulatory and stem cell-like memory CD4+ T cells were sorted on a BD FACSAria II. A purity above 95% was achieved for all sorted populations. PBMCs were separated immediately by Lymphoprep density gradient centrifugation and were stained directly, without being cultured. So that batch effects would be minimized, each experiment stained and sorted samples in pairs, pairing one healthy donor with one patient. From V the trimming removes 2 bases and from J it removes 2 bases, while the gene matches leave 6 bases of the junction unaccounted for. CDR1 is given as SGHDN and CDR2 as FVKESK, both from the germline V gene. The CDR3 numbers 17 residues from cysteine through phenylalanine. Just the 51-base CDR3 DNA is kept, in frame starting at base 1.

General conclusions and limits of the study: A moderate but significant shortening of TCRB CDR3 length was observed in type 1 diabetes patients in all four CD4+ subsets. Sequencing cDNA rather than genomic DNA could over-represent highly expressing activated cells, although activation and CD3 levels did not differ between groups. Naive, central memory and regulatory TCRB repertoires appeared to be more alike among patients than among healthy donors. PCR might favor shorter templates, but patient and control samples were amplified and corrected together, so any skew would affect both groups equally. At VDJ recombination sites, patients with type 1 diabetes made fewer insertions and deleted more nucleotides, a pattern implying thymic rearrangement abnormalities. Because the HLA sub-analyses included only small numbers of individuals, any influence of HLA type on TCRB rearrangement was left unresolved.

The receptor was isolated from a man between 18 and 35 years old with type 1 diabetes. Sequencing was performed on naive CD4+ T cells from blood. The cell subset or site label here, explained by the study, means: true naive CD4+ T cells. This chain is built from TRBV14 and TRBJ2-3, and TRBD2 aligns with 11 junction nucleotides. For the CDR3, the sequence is CASSQILAGEFTDTQYF. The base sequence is TGTGCCAGCAGCCAAATACTAGCGGGGGAGTTCACAGATACGCAGTATTTT.